Shown below are 3 T cell receptor beta chains from a single sample sequenced in a study of cytomegalovirus exposure and HLA in healthy donors. Some clones are missing from TCRdb's copy, which holds only in-frame ones; the method was immunoSEQ multiplex PCR. The sample includes 150,000 to 200,000 clones, roughly 83% seen only once; the top ten take over 1.1%. What was sequenced was PBMCs. Receptor source: a young woman in good health and CMV-seronegative.

This rearrangement joins TRBV5-4 to TRBJ2-1; TRBD2 aligns across 13 bases. The CDR3 runs 18 residues. The ends lost 2 bases at V and 1 base at J; junction bases unmatched: 6. CDR1 is SGHNT and CDR2 is YYREEE in the germline V gene (reference sequence). CDR3 sequence (DNA): TGTGCCAGCAGCTTTAGGACTAGCGGGAGAGGGTCCTACAATGAGCAGTTCTTC. Translating it yields CASSFRTSGRGSYNEQFF.

DNA of the CDR3: TGCGCCAGCAGTCAAAGGGAAAGACAGGGGGCGCGGTTTTATGAGCAGTTCTTC. This codes for CASSQRERQGARFYEQFF. The V gene is TRBV23-1, the J gene TRBJ2-1; 10 nucleotides agree with TRBD1. TRBV23-1 is labeled an ORF, and its function is uncertain. CDR3 size: 18 residues. J lost 8 bases, V lost 2 bases, and 15 bases had no gene match.

V gene TRBV7-9 combines with J gene TRBJ2-3; D is unclear. The germline V gene encodes CDR1 SEHNR and CDR2 FQNEAQ (reference sequence). Trimming removed 5 bases from V and 4 bases from J, with 7 bases in between. CDR3 length: 12 amino acids. The CDR3, as DNA: TGTGCCAGCAGCCCCCCCGCAGATACGCAGTATTTT. The encoded protein is CASSPPADTQYF.